These T cell receptor beta chains were read from a single sample in a study of T cell repertoires and leukemia-associated antigens. TCRdb analysed the 5' RACE reads with MiXCR anew, one entry per CDR3 protein. The sample lists roughly 10,000 distinct CDR3 sequences, roughly 43% seen once, with around 58% in the top ten. These receptors have no known antigen. Source material: CD3+ T cells sorted from blood and cultured. The origin of the receptors is a female donor in good health. CDR3s include the opening cysteine and the closing phenylalanine or tryptophan. D genes are given only for firm matches. Where a row states a size, it is once, few, many or the class of an expanded clone; other rows omit it.

CDR3 DNA	CDR3 protein	D gene	V gene	clone size	J gene
TGTGCCAGCAGTTACTCACTAGCGGGACAAGAGACCCAGTACTTC	CASSYSLAGQETQYF	TRBD2	TRBV6-6	many	TRBJ2-5
TGCAGCGTTGAATCCTCCTCCTACGAGCAGTACTTC	CSVESSSYEQYF	NA	TRBV29-1	medium-sized	TRBJ2-7
TGTGCCAGTAGTAGGGACAGGGTAGAGACCCAGTACTTC	CASSRDRVETQYF	TRBD1	TRBV19	many	TRBJ2-5
TGTGCCAGCTCACGGGGAGGGCCCCAAGAGACCCAGTACTTC	CASSRGGPQETQYF	TRBD2	TRBV18	many	TRBJ2-5
TGCAGTGCTAGGGACATGTTGGGGGGAGCCTACAATGAAGCTTTCTTT	CSARDMLGGAYNEAFF	NA	TRBV20-1	NA	TRBJ1-1
TGTGCCAGCAGGGATTCCCGGGACAGGACCCCCGGGGAGCTGTTTTTT	CASRDSRDRTPGELFF	TRBD1	TRBV5-6	NA	TRBJ2-2
TGCAGTGCTACAGTCGGGGGGGCAGAGAATCAGCCCCAGCATTTT	CSATVGGAENQPQHF	NA	TRBV20-1	few	TRBJ1-5
TGTGCCAGCAGCGGCGGGACCGGGACTAGCGGGAGTCGGGTGCAGTTCTTC	CASSGGTGTSGSRVQFF	TRBD2	TRBV9	NA	TRBJ2-1
TGTGCCAGCAGCTTGAGCGGGAGGTACAACAATGAGCAGTTCTTC	CASSLSGRYNNEQFF	TRBD2	TRBV5-5	NA	TRBJ2-1
TGCAGCGTCAGGGACAGGGGGTACAATGAGCAGTTCTTC	CSVRDRGYNEQFF	TRBD1	TRBV29-1	NA	TRBJ2-1
TGCAGCGTTGCTGTCCTCGAAGAGCAGTTCTTC	CSVAVLEEQFF	NA	TRBV29-1	NA	TRBJ2-1
TGTGCCAGCAGCTTAGCGGAGCGGGAGAACTACAATGAGCGGTTCTTC	CASSLAERENYNERFF	TRBD2	TRBV7-9	NA	TRBJ2-1
TGTGCCAGCTCACTCCTAGGCCAACAGCCCCAGCATTTT	CASSLLGQQPQHF	NA	TRBV18	NA	TRBJ1-5
TGTGCCAGCAGCCGAAGCACGGGTAGCGGAAGGGATGAGCAGTTCTTC	CASSRSTGSGRDEQFF	NA	TRBV3-1	few	TRBJ2-1
TGTGCCAGCAGTTTTGACAGGTCTTTTCCTAATGAAAAACTGTTTTTT	CASSFDRSFPNEKLFF	NA	TRBV12-3/TRBV12-4	few	TRBJ1-4
TGTGCCAGCAGTTACTCGAGTACGTCGTCCAAGCAGTTCTTC	CASSYSSTSSKQFF	NA	TRBV6-5	many	TRBJ2-1
TGCGCCAGCAGCTTGGCCCCGGGGAACACTGAAGCTTTCTTT	CASSLAPGNTEAFF	NA	TRBV5-1	medium-sized	TRBJ1-1
TGTGCCAGCAGCCTAGCTCAACGTCCCTACGAGCAGTACTTC	CASSLAQRPYEQYF	NA	TRBV7-9	NA	TRBJ2-7
TGCGCCAGCAGCTTGTCGGGAGGGCGGAATGAGCAGTTCTTC	CASSLSGGRNEQFF	TRBD2	TRBV5-1	NA	TRBJ2-1
TGCGCCGGCAGCCTGGGGGAGAGAGGGTACAATGGGCAGTTCTTC	CAGSLGERGYNGQFF	NA	TRBV4-3	NA	TRBJ2-1
TGCGCCAGCAGCTTGGATACAGGGGGTCGAGTACTAGTCTACGAGCAGTACTTC	CASSLDTGGRVLVYEQYF	TRBD1	TRBV5-1	NA	TRBJ2-7
TGTGCCAGCTCTCGACAGAGGTCCGGGGAGCTGTTTTTT	CASSRQRSGELFF	NA	TRBV6-4	NA	TRBJ2-2
TGTGCCAGCAGCTCGAGGACTAGCGCGAACACCGGGGAGCTGTTTTTT	CASSSRTSANTGELFF	TRBD2	TRBV9	NA	TRBJ2-2
TGCGCCGGCAGCTCGGGGAGTAACAGCAATCAGCCCCAGCATTTT	CAGSSGSNSNQPQHF	NA	TRBV5-1	NA	TRBJ1-5
TGTGCCAGCAGGGTGGGGAGGACAGATACGCAGTATTTT	CASRVGRTDTQYF	NA	TRBV12-3/TRBV12-4	few	TRBJ2-3
TGTGCCAGCAGCTTAGAGGACACTCGCTCTGGGGCCAACGTCCTAACTTTC	CASSLEDTRSGANVLTF	NA	TRBV7-3	NA	TRBJ2-6
TGCAGCGTTGAAGGAAGATATAATGAGCAGTTCTTC	CSVEGRYNEQFF	NA	TRBV29-1	NA	TRBJ2-1
TGCAGTGCTAGCAGCGGGACTACGCCCTACAATGAGCAGTTCTTC	CSASSGTTPYNEQFF	TRBD2	TRBV20-1	few	TRBJ2-1
TGCAGTGCTAGAGGGAACACTGAAGCTTTCTTT	CSARGNTEAFF	NA	TRBV20-1	NA	TRBJ1-1
TGTGCCACCAGTGACAGCCTCGGGGCTAGCGGGAGGGCCTCCCACGAGCAGTACTTC	CATSDSLGASGRASHEQYF	TRBD2	TRBV24-1	NA	TRBJ2-7
TGCAGCGCTGGGACAGGCCCCAATCAGCCCCAGCATTTT	CSAGTGPNQPQHF	TRBD1	TRBV29-1	NA	TRBJ1-5
TGCAGTGTTAGCGGGAGAGGCCAAGAGACCCAGTACTTC	CSVSGRGQETQYF	TRBD2	TRBV20-1	few	TRBJ2-5
TGTGCCAGCAGCTCCTCCGGGACTTCCTACGAGCAGTACTTC	CASSSSGTSYEQYF	NA	TRBV7-9	many	TRBJ2-7
TGTGCCAGCAATCCCGGACAGGTCTACAATGAGCAGTTCTTC	CASNPGQVYNEQFF	TRBD1	TRBV27	NA	TRBJ2-1